This TCR beta chain was profiled in a study of blood T cell repertoires in COVID-19. Background on the study: There were acute and convalescent COVID-19 samples, and they came from the United States, Italy and Spain. T cells, B-cell-depleted T cells, or PBMCs provided the cDNA or gDNA that served as material.

This clone has a single count. V shed 4 bases and J 4 bases; nucleotides not matched to a gene: 10. Germline values: CDR1 SGHRS, CDR2 YFSETQ. The CDR3 extends over 16 amino acids. Original processing notes: Reference gene primers were amplified, and this amplification served to estimate nucleated cell counts. Assay used: immunoSEQ multiplex PCR; TCRdb lists only in-frame clones, some missing. Clone size and V and J calls were adopted from that table, with D and trimming inferred from the DNA. Of 160,000 or so clones listed, under 95% are singletons. This TCR was sampled from a man younger than 35 with acute or convalescent COVID-19. This chain joins TRBV5-1 and TRBJ2-7; TRBD1 agrees at 11 bases. The sample consisted of peripheral blood. CDR3 DNA: TGCGCCAGCAGCGTATTACCGGGACAGGGGGAATACGAGCAGTACTTC. Its protein is CASSVLPGQGEYEQYF.